These 5 T cell receptor beta chains were all obtained from the same sample, sequenced in a study of CD8+ T cells in alopecia areata. TCR sequencing used cDNA made by reverse transcription of extracted RNA. Sequencing was performed with immunoSEQ multiplex PCR; in TCRdb, only in-frame clones are kept and a portion is missing. The table shows approximately 45,000 clones, with less than 70% occurring only once. The treatment is: oral pan-JAK inhibitor, 5-10 mg twice daily. The material was CD8+ T cells sorted from blood, obtained at week 4, from a patient treated with tofacitinib. These receptors all stem from a human donor with alopecia areata.

V and J are TRBV30 and TRBJ2-5; D remains ambiguous. CDR1 GTSNPN and CDR2 SVGIG come from the germline V gene (reference sequence). The V end lost 3 bases, the J end lost 5 bases, and 7 bases lay between the germline ends. The CDR3 sequence is 11 residues long. CDR3 DNA sequence: TGTGCCTGGAGGTCCGGGGAGACCCAGTACTTC. Encoded protein: CAWRSGETQYF.

The chain employs TRBV9 and TRBJ2-1; D gene ambiguous. The germline CDR1 and CDR2 sequences are SGDLS and YYNGEE. V lost 4 bases to trimming and J lost 5 bases, with 7 bases between them. The CDR3 runs 12 residues. The CDR3 here is CASSPGHNEQFF. The CDR3 DNA reads TGTGCCAGCAGCCCTGGGCACAATGAGCAGTTCTTC.

The chain links TRBV6-1 to TRBJ2-7; no clear D gene. The CDR3 runs 17 residues. CDR1 MNHNS and CDR2 SASEGT come from the germline V gene. Between the trimmed V and J ends, which lost 2 bases and 2 bases, there was a span of 19 bases. CDR3 coding DNA: TGTGCCAGCAGTGAATGGGGTAGTAGGGTTCCTACCTACGAGCAGTACTTC. Amino acid sequence: CASSEWGSRVPTYEQYF.

V usage is TRBV6-1 and J usage is TRBJ2-1; 11 bases are a match to TRBD2. J gave up 2 bases and V 0 bases, and 0 bases lay outside the gene matches. The CDR3 extends over 16 amino acids. CDR1 MNHNS and CDR2 SASEGT come from the germline V gene. The DNA for the CDR3 is TGTGCCAGCAGTGAAGCTAGCGGGGGGGCCTACAATGAGCAGTTCTTC. Protein sequence: CASSEASGGAYNEQFF.

Regarding this clone: The same CDR3 also results from other DNA sequences found in this sample. The chain has TRBV30 and TRBJ2-3; tentatively, D is TRBD1 (5 bases). V lost 3 bases and J 5 bases, leaving 6 bases between the germline ends. CDR3 length: 11 residues. Germline CDR1 and CDR2: GTSNPN and SVGIG (reference sequence). Written as DNA, the CDR3 is TGTGCCTGGAGCCAGGGAGATACGCAGTATTTT. Translated: CAWSQGDTQYF.